The sequence of this TCR beta chain was determined in a study of shared clonotypes between healthy human individuals. V was pared by 1 base and J by 2 bases, with 5 bases of the junction left unmatched. The CDR3 is made up of 16 amino acids. Germline V gene lookup returns CDR1 SGHVS and CDR2 FQNEAQ. Produced via immunoSEQ multiplex PCR; TCRdb's table is partial and in-frame only. The sample lists more than 2 million clones; 95% were seen once. Sample: naive CD4+ T cells sorted from blood. Noted subset: CD45RA+ positively selected. The source is a man aged 18-30 years in good health. The chain is built from TRBV7-8 and TRBJ2-7, with 10 nucleotides matching TRBD2. CDR3 sequence (DNA): TGTGCCAGCAGCTTAGGAAGGACTAGCGGCCCCTACGAGCAGTACTTC. Its protein is CASSLGRTSGPYEQYF.